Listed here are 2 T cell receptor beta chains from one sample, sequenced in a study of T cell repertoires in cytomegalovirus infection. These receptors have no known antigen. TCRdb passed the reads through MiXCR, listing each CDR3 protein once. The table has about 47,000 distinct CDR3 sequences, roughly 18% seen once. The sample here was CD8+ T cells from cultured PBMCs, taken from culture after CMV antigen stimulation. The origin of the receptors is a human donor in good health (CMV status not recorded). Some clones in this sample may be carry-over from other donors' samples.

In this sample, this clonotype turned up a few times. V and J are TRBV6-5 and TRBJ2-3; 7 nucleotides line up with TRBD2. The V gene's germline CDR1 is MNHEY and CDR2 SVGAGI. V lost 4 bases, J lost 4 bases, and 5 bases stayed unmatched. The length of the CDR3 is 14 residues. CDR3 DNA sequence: TGTGCCAGCAGTTGGGGGAGGGCCGCAGATACGCAGTATTTT. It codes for CASSWGRAADTQYF.

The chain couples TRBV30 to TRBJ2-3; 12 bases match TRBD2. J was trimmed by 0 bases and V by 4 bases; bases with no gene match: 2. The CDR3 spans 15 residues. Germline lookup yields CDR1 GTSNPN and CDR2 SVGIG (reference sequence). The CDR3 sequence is CAWTSGRASTDTQYF. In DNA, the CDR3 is TGTGCCTGGACTAGCGGGAGGGCTAGCACAGATACGCAGTATTTT.